Following are 21 T cell receptor beta chains from one sample sequenced in a study of T cells after posttransplantation cyclophosphamide. The method was immunoSEQ multiplex PCR; TCRdb's version includes in-frame clones alone and lacks a portion of them. The repertoire has roughly 8,600 clones, roughly 90% of them found once; the top ten carry approximately 1.1%. Treatment was busulfan-fludarabine conditioning, a marrow graft, and cyclophosphamide on days +3 and +4. Sequenced here: CD4+ T cells sorted from blood, sampled approximately 1,300 days after allogeneic stem cell transplant with posttransplant cyclophosphamide. These receptors were obtained from a female patient aged 50-59 years who received an allogeneic stem cell transplant from a related donor, was CMV-positive, and had no GVHD. A subset of T cells may come from the graft donor.

The gene calls are TRBV7-8 and TRBJ1-1; D possibly corresponds to TRBD1 (6 bases). The CDR3 loop spans 12 amino acids. V shed 5 bases and J shed 8 bases, with 12 bases lying between them. Germline V gene lookup returns CDR1 SGHVS and CDR2 FQNEAQ. CDR3 coding DNA: TGTGCCAGCAGCCGCGCCGGGACAGAAGCTTTCTTT. This encodes CASSRAGTEAFF.

CDR3 sequence reads: CASSPGQGANYGYTF. DNA for the CDR3: TGTGCCAGCAGCCCGGGACAGGGGGCTAACTATGGCTACACCTTC. The V call is TRBV7-2, the J call TRBJ1-2; 11 bases align to TRBD1. The trim removed 5 bases at V and 0 bases at J, leaving 2 bases unmatched. CDR1 is SGHTA and CDR2 is FQGNSA in the germline V gene. The CDR3 sequence is 15 residues long.

V usage is TRBV18 and J usage is TRBJ2-3, with TRBD2 matching over 9 bases. J was trimmed by 0 bases and V by 0 bases; bases with no gene match: 10. This CDR3 region has 19 residues. From germline, CDR1 is KGHSH and CDR2 LQKENI. CDR3 sequence: CASSPPGSGLAPSTDTQYF. In nucleotides, the CDR3 is TGTGCCAGCTCACCACCAGGTTCTGGACTAGCGCCTAGCACAGATACGCAGTATTTT.

This clone came up once. The rearrangement links TRBV11-2 to TRBJ2-7, with TRBD2 matching over 10 bases. The CDR3 totals 16 residues. Germline V CDR1 and CDR2: SGHAT, FQNNGV. After removal of 7 bases from V and 6 bases from J, the junction contained 15 bases not matched to a gene. This CDR3 is CASTKSLAGVFTEQYF. For the CDR3, the DNA is TGTGCCAGCACCAAAAGCCTAGCGGGAGTTTTCACCGAGCAGTACTTC.

The V call is TRBV19, the J call TRBJ2-3; 12 bases match TRBD1. With 9 bases clipped from V and 5 bases from J, the junction kept 12 bases outside the gene matches. This CDR3 has 16 amino acids. Germline CDR1 is LNHDA and CDR2 is SQIVND (reference sequence). The CDR3 sequence is CASSAPGQGAGDTQYF. DNA for the CDR3: TGTGCCAGCTCCGCCCCGGGACAGGGGGCGGGAGATACGCAGTATTTT.

V and J are TRBV5-6 and TRBJ1-5; D is undetermined. Germline V gives CDR1 SGHDT, CDR2 YYEEEE. Trimming cost V 2 bases and J 6 bases, with 6 bases left between them. The CDR3 totals 12 residues. CDR3 sequence: CASSLLGQPQHF. The DNA for the CDR3 is TGTGCCAGCAGCTTACTCGGTCAGCCCCAGCATTTT.

The chain employs TRBV18 and TRBJ2-5; a weak D match, TRBD2 (5 bases). The J call is doubtful: the DNA matches TRBJ2-7 better. CDR1 is KGHSH, CDR2 LQKENI, per germline. The CDR3 is 14 amino acids. CDR3 sequence (DNA): TGTGCCAGCTCACCAGCGGGCCTCTCCTACGAGCAGTACTTC. It is translated as CASSPAGLSYEQYF.

This clone was recorded a few times. The V gene is TRBV9, the J gene TRBJ1-3; 8 bases line up with TRBD1. From germline, CDR1 is SGDLS and CDR2 YYNGEE. J lost 1 base, V lost 3 bases, and 3 bases had no gene match. The CDR3 runs 15 residues. The CDR3 region has the DNA TGTGCCAGCAGCGGGACAGGGCTTTCTGGAAACACCATATATTTT. This encodes CASSGTGLSGNTIYF.

This rearrangement joins TRBV19 to TRBJ1-1; possible D gene TRBD1, 5 bases. Germline V gives CDR1 LNHDA, CDR2 SQIVND (reference sequence). The ends were cut back, 6 bases at V and 1 base at J, with 18 bases in the middle. The CDR3 extends over 16 amino acids. The CDR3: CASRSNLRGKNTEAFF. CDR3 DNA sequence: TGTGCCAGTAGAAGTAACTTAAGGGGAAAGAACACTGAAGCTTTCTTT.

This chain uses TRBV30 with TRBJ2-1, with D unclear. This CDR3 has 10 residues. V was cut by 0 bases and J by 9 bases, with 3 bases left in between. Germline CDR1 reads GTSNPN; CDR2 reads SVGIG (reference sequence). The CDR3 sequence: CAWSVREQFF. CDR3 DNA: TGTGCCTGGAGTGTTCGTGAGCAGTTCTTC.

This chain connects TRBV18 to TRBJ1-5; no definite D call. V lost 1 base to trimming and J lost 5 bases, with 12 bases between them. This CDR3 spans 15 amino acids. CDR1 and CDR2 (germline): KGHSH, LQKENI. CDR3 sequence reads: CASSPLGLGDQPQHF. The CDR3 nucleotides read TGTGCCAGCTCACCACTCGGACTGGGCGATCAGCCCCAGCATTTT.

V gene TRBV7-3 combines with J gene TRBJ2-1; D is possibly TRBD1 (6 bases). Germline V gene data show CDR1 as SGHTA and CDR2 as FQGTGA. Trimming left V 2 bases short and J 2 bases short, with 10 bases between. The CDR3 consists of 15 residues. This chain's CDR3 is CASSLLGGPYNEQFF. As DNA, the CDR3 is TGTGCCAGCAGCTTACTAGGGGGACCCTACAATGAGCAGTTCTTC. Combining the CDR3 with reference TRBV7-3 and TRBJ2-1 gives the whole variable domain GAGVSQTPSNKVTEKGKYVELRCDPISGHTALYWYRQSLGQGPEFLIYFQGTGAADDSGLPNDRFFAVRPEGSVSTLKIQRTERGDSAVYLCASSLLGGPYNEQFFGPGTRLTVL.

The V gene is TRBV18, the J gene TRBJ2-7, with 9 bases fitting TRBD1. Germline CDR1 KGHSH, CDR2 LQKENI. The CDR3 runs 15 residues. The V segment lost 5 bases and the J segment 7 bases; nucleotides outside the gene matches: 12. The CDR3 sequence: CASSGPGQGPGEQYF. The CDR3 bases are TGTGCCAGCTCAGGACCGGGACAGGGCCCTGGGGAGCAGTACTTC.

V gene TRBV2 combines with J gene TRBJ1-1, with D unresolved. CDR1 and CDR2 (germline): SNHLY, FYNNEI. The CDR3 is 11 amino acids. The V end lost 4 bases, the J end lost 10 bases, and 10 bases lay between the germline ends. CDR3 nucleotide sequence: TGTGCCAGCAGTGCCGAGGTAAGAGCTTTCTTT. Translation: CASSAEVRAFF.

The chain joins TRBV11-3 to TRBJ2-2; a weak D match, TRBD1 (6 bases). Germline V gene lookup returns CDR1 SGHNT and CDR2 YENEEA. CDR3 size: 17 residues. V lost 2 bases to trimming and J lost 0 bases, with 13 bases between them. CDR3 sequence (DNA): TGTGCCAGCAGCTTATCCTACAGGGTGACGAACACCGGGGAGCTGTTTTTT. Amino acids: CASSLSYRVTNTGELFF.

The CDR3 sequence: CASRSLADSYNEQFF. The CDR3, as DNA: TGTGCCAGCAGATCACTAGCGGACTCCTACAATGAGCAGTTCTTC. The chain uses TRBV5-6 and TRBJ2-1; TRBD2 matches at 8 bases. CDR1 SGHDT and CDR2 YYEEEE come from the germline V gene. V was clipped by 5 bases and J by 0 bases; unmatched bases: 4. This CDR3 has 15 residues.

This sequence joins TRBV29-1 and TRBJ1-1; D not resolved. The CDR3 has 11 amino acids. Germline-derived CDR1 and CDR2 are SQVTM and ANQGSEA. Trimming stripped 1 base from V and 7 bases from J, with 7 bases between. The CDR3 DNA reads TGCAGCGTTGAAGTGGAGGATGAAGCTTTCTTT. Amino acids: CSVEVEDEAFF.

The chain combines TRBV2 with TRBJ1-1; D unresolved. V lost 4 bases and J lost 1, with 19 bases in between. This CDR3 has 17 amino acids. Germline V CDR1 and CDR2: SNHLY, FYNNEI. CDR3 in DNA: TGTGCCAGCAGTGTTCGGGGTACGGAACAGACGAACACTGAAGCTTTCTTT. Amino acids: CASSVRGTEQTNTEAFF.

This clone was seen just once. The chain couples TRBV28 to TRBJ2-2, with 9 nucleotides matching TRBD1. In germline, CDR1 is MDHEN, CDR2 SYDVKM. The CDR3 is made up of 16 amino acids. V lost 2 bases and J lost 1; bases outside the gene matches: 2. The CDR3 DNA reads as TGTGCCAGCAGTTTAACGGGACAGGGGAACACCGGGGAGCTGTTTTTT. Amino acid sequence: CASSLTGQGNTGELFF. The complete variable domain, with remaining parts taken from reference TRBV28 and TRBJ2-2, reads DVKVTQSSRYLVKRTGEKVFLECVQDMDHENMFWYRQDPGLGLRLIYFSYDVKMKEKGDIPEGYSVSREKKERFSLILESASTNQTSMYLCASSLTGQGNTGELFFGEGSRLTVL.

The J gene is TRBJ2-1, the V gene TRBV6-6; 7 positions agree with TRBD1. V was clipped by 2 bases and J by 7 bases; unmatched bases: 5. The length of the CDR3 is 14 residues. The V gene's germline CDR1 is MNHNY and CDR2 SVGAGI (reference sequence). The CDR3 bases are TGTGCCAGCAGTTACGGGGGACAGCTTAATGAGCAGTTCTTC. Amino acid sequence: CASSYGGQLNEQFF.

The rearrangement joins TRBV7-9 to TRBJ1-1; 9 nucleotides agree with TRBD1. The V segment lost 5 bases and the J segment 10 bases; nucleotides outside the gene matches: 14. The CDR3 is 15 amino acids. Germline values: CDR1 SEHNR, CDR2 FQNEAQ (reference sequence). The CDR3 bases are TGTGCCAGCAGCCAGAGGATGGACAGGGGAACTCGAGCTTTCTTT. Translated: CASSQRMDRGTRAFF. Drawing the rest from reference TRBV7-9 and TRBJ1-1, the complete variable domain is DTGVSQNPRHKITKRGQNVTFRCDPISEHNRLYWYRQTLGQGPEFLTYFQNEAQLEKSRLLSDRFSAERPKGSFSTLEIQRTEQGDSAMYLCASSQRMDRGTRAFFGQGTRLTVV.